This T cell receptor (beta chain) was observed in a study of T and B cells in COVID-19 patients. Study results and caveats: Highly clonal in active COVID-19, TRB repertoires exceeded healthy-donor diversity and richness at recovery. Sorted SARS-CoV-2-responsive or tetramer+ T cells and CD4+, regulatory and CD8+ subsets were not yet sequenced.

Of note for this clonotype: Antigen unknown. A much bigger clone sits one base away, suggesting this may be a read error.

Blood genomic DNA input for TRB amplification was about 240-500 ng. TRB rearrangements were amplified by multiplex PCR with BIOMED2 TRB-A/B primers. One entry per CDR3 protein, called by TCRdb with MiXCR from the multiplex PCR reads. The sample has over 1,000 distinct CDR3 sequences; 25% to 30% are singletons. The clonotype was recovered from a human donor with active COVID-19. The sample taken for sequencing was blood.

The CDR3 reads CASSPGASTNKKLFF. As DNA, the CDR3 is TGTGCCAGCTCACCCGGAGCGTCAACTAATAAAAAACTGTTTTTT. The chain is built from TRBV18 and TRBJ1-4; D remains ambiguous. This CDR3 spans 15 amino acids. The germline V gene has CDR1 KGHSH and CDR2 LQKENI.